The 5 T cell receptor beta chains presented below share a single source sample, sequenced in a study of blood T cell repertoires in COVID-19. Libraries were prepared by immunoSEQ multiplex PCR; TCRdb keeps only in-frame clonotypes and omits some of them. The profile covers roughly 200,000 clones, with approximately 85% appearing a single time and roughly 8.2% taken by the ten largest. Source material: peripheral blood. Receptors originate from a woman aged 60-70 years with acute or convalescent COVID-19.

CDR3 bases: TGCGCCAGCAGCTCCACGGCCTACGAGCAGTACTTC. Its translation: CASSSTAYEQYF. This chain connects TRBV10-2 to TRBJ2-7, with D unclear. The germline V and J ends were trimmed by 6 bases and 2 bases, with 8 bases remaining between them. Germline-derived CDR1 and CDR2 are WSHSY and SAAADI. The length of the CDR3 is 12 residues.

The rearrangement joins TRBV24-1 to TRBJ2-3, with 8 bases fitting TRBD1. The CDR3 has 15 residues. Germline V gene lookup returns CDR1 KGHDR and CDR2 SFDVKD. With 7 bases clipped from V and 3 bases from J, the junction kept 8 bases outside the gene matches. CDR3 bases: TGTGCCACCAGCGAATCAGGGGGCATAACAGATACGCAGTATTTT. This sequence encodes CATSESGGITDTQYF.

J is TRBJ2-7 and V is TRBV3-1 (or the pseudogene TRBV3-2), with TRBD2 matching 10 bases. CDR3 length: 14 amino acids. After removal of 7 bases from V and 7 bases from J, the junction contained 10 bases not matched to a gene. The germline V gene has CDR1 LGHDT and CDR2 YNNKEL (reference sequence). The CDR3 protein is CASTLAAGGREQYF. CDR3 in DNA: TGTGCCAGCACCCTTGCAGCGGGAGGGAGAGAGCAGTACTTC.

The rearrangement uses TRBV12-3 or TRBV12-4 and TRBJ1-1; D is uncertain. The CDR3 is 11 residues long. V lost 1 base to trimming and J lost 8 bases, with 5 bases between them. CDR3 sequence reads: CASSLGQEAFF. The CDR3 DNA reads TGTGCCAGCAGTTTAGGGCAGGAAGCTTTCTTT.

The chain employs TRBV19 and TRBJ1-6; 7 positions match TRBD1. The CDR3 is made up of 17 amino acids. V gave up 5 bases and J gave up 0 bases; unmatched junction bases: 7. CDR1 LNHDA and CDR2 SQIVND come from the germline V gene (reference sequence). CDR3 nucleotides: TGTGCCAGTAGTGGACTACAGGGGCTCTCCTATAATTCACCCCTCCACTTT. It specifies CASSGLQGLSYNSPLHF.